The following is a T cell receptor (beta chain) sequence with its context. The source of the sample is a study of blood T cell repertoires in COVID-19. Study as a whole: Some COVID-19 samples were acute and others convalescent; all came from the United States, Italy and Spain. Sample material is recorded as cDNA or gDNA derived from T cells, B-cell-depleted T cells, or PBMCs.

Profiled with immunoSEQ multiplex PCR; TCRdb holds only in-frame clones, not every one. Of 65,000 to 95,000 clones listed, about 88% are singletons. The CDR3 contains 14 residues. V lost 5 bases and J lost 4; bases outside the gene matches: 3. Germline values: CDR1 SNHLY, CDR2 FYNNEI. This chain joins TRBV2 and TRBJ1-4; 8 nucleotides agree with TRBD1. This sequence originates from a man between 65 and 85 years old with active or convalescent COVID-19. The sample was peripheral blood. The CDR3 DNA sequence: TGTGCCAGCAGTCCTGACAGGGGTAATGAAAAACTGTTTTTT. Protein sequence: CASSPDRGNEKLFF. Based on the CDR3 plus reference TRBV2 and TRBJ1-4, the full variable domain is EPEVTQTPSHQVTQMGQEVILRCVPISNHLYFYWYRQILGQKVEFLVSFYNNEISEKSEIFDDQFSVERPDGSNFTLKIRSTKLEDSAMYFCASSPDRGNEKLFFGSGTQLSVL.